The next 23 T cell receptor beta chains were all read from a single sample in a study of blood T cell repertoires in COVID-19. Some clones are missing from TCRdb's copy, which holds only in-frame ones; the method was immunoSEQ multiplex PCR. The repertoire holds about 360,000 clones, with approximately 86% as singletons. Source material: peripheral blood. The source is a woman aged 60 to 75 with COVID-19, enrolled during active disease.

On this clone itself: Just one base apart from a much larger clone, this may be a read error. The V and J genes are TRBV2 and TRBJ1-3, with D possibly TRBD1 on 6 matching bases. The CDR3 is 14 amino acids. Trimming pared 10 bases from V and 0 bases from J, leaving 13 bases between. Germline CDR1 and CDR2: SNHLY and FYNNEI. The CDR3 nucleotides read TGTGCCAACAAAGGGACAACCTCTGGAAACACCATATATTTT. This encodes CANKGTTSGNTIYF.

The V call is TRBV5-1, the J call TRBJ2-1; 7 bases map to TRBD2. The J segment lost 6 bases and the V segment lost 0 bases, leaving 6 bases of the junction unmatched. Germline values: CDR1 SGHRS, CDR2 YFSETQ. The CDR3 runs to 15 residues. The CDR3 sequence is CASSLAASGGNEQFF. The CDR3 bases are TGCGCCAGCAGCTTGGCCGCGTCGGGGGGCAATGAGCAGTTCTTC. Combining the CDR3 with reference TRBV5-1 and TRBJ2-1 gives the whole variable domain KAGVTQTPRYLIKTRGQQVTLSCSPISGHRSVSWYQQTPGQGLQFLFEYFSETQRNKGNFPGRFSGRQFSNSRSEMNVSTLELGDSALYLCASSLAASGGNEQFFGPGTRLTVL.

The rearrangement joins TRBV5-1 to TRBJ2-5; 15 bases match TRBD2. V lost 4 bases and J lost 2; bases outside the gene matches: 6. Looked up from germline, CDR1 is SGHRS and CDR2 is YFSETQ. The CDR3 is 17 amino acids. CDR3 sequence reads: CASSEGLAGGQQETQYF. The CDR3 nucleotides read TGCGCCAGCAGCGAAGGACTAGCGGGGGGGCAACAAGAGACCCAGTACTTC.

V is TRBV27 and J is TRBJ2-1, with a tentative D call TRBD2 (6 bases). V was pared by 5 bases and J by 4 bases, with 15 bases between. Germline V gene sequence: CDR1 MNHEY, CDR2 SMNVEV (reference sequence). The CDR3 runs to 15 residues. CDR3 amino acids: CASSLGGSVYNEQFF. CDR3 nucleotides: TGTGCCAGCAGTCTCGGGGGATCGGTATACAATGAGCAGTTCTTC.

The rearrangement uses TRBV2 and TRBJ2-5; D gene uncertain. The length of the CDR3 is 11 residues. The V and J ends lost 7 bases and 5 bases respectively, with 8 bases between them. The germline V gene has CDR1 SNHLY and CDR2 FYNNEI. The CDR3 DNA sequence: TGTGCCAGCACTCTACGTGAGACCCAGTACTTC. Translating it yields CASTLRETQYF.

The CDR3 coding sequence is TGCAGTGCTTCAACAGGCCCTGAAGCTTTCTTT. Its translation: CSASTGPEAFF. The rearrangement joins TRBV20-1 to TRBJ1-1; tentative D call: TRBD1 (5 bases). V shed 5 bases and J shed 6 bases, with 10 bases lying between them. Germline V CDR1 and CDR2: DFQATT, SNEGSKA (reference sequence). The CDR3 length is 11 residues.

The CDR3 region has the DNA TGTGCCAGCAGCTTAATTGGTACAGGGGGCACGGAAGATCAGCCCCAGCATTTT. It translates to CASSLIGTGGTEDQPQHF. The J gene is TRBJ1-5, the V gene TRBV7-3; 9 nucleotides align to TRBD1. V was clipped by 1 base and J by 5 bases; unmatched bases: 12. The CDR3 has 18 residues. Germline loops: CDR1 SGHTA, CDR2 FQGTGA.

This sequence joins TRBV10-3 and TRBJ1-5, with D tentatively TRBD1 (5 bases). Trimming removed 0 bases at V and 0 bases at J, with 9 bases between. CDR1 is ENHRY, CDR2 SYGVKD, per germline. The CDR3 length is 16 residues. CDR3: CAISESRQNSNQPQHF. For the CDR3, the DNA is TGTGCCATCAGTGAGTCGAGACAGAATAGCAATCAGCCCCAGCATTTT.

This clone was seen only a few times. The chain couples TRBV9 to TRBJ1-1; 7 bases fit TRBD1. This CDR3 contains 17 residues. From germline, CDR1 is SGDLS and CDR2 YYNGEE. J was trimmed by 0 bases and V by 3 bases; bases with no gene match: 11. The CDR3 bases are TGTGCCAGCAGCGACCACAGGGGAACCCTAATGAACACTGAAGCTTTCTTT. Amino acids: CASSDHRGTLMNTEAFF.

The rearrangement joins TRBV5-5 to TRBJ2-5, with 15 bases identical to TRBD2. The CDR3 is 16 amino acids. Per germline, CDR1 SGHKS and CDR2 YYEKEE (reference sequence). Trimming at V came to 0 bases and at J to 8 bases, leaving 5 bases not matched to a gene. The CDR3 DNA sequence: TGTGCCAGCAGCTTGGCGAGGACTAGCGGGGGGGGAACCCAGTACTTC. Its translation is CASSLARTSGGGTQYF.

This clone was seen once. V is TRBV5-4 and J is TRBJ2-5, with a tentative D call TRBD2 (5 bases). Germline V gene data show CDR1 as SGHNT and CDR2 as YYREEE (reference sequence). The CDR3 is made up of 14 amino acids. Trimming shortened V by 0 bases and J by 4 bases, and 10 bases separated the two germline ends. DNA for the CDR3: TGTGCCAGCAGCTTGGCAGGTGGGAGAGAGACCCAGTACTTC. Translation: CASSLAGGRETQYF.

This sequence joins TRBV6-2 or TRBV6-3 and TRBJ2-7; a possible D gene is TRBD2 (5 bases). CDR3 length equals 15 residues. The germline V gene has CDR1 MNHEY and CDR2 SVGEGT. The V gene lost 2 bases and the J gene lost 2 bases, with 13 bases spanning the gap. The CDR3 is CASSYAGSLPYEQYF. The CDR3 coding sequence is TGTGCCAGCAGTTACGCGGGCTCGCTCCCCTACGAGCAGTACTTC.

The chain combines TRBV18 with TRBJ1-2, with TRBD1 matching 8 bases. CDR3 size: 16 residues. Germline CDR1 is KGHSH and CDR2 is LQKENI. The ends lost 3 bases at V and 5 bases at J; junction bases unmatched: 11. CDR3 loop: CASSPGQDLGKYGYTF. Written as DNA, the CDR3 is TGTGCCAGCTCACCGGGACAGGATCTTGGCAAATATGGCTACACCTTC.

The chain uses TRBV27 and TRBJ1-2, with 7 bases lining up with TRBD1. The CDR3 spans 18 residues. In germline, CDR1 is MNHEY, CDR2 SMNVEV (reference sequence). Trimming took 2 bases from V and 4 from J; bases not matched to a gene: 16. The CDR3 loop reads CASSLGSDRVVEVYGYTF. DNA for the CDR3: TGTGCCAGCAGTTTAGGATCCGACAGGGTGGTCGAGGTCTATGGCTACACCTTC.

This chain links TRBV15 with TRBJ2-5, with a weak D call TRBD1 (5 bases). Trimming left V 0 bases short and J 4 bases short, with 15 bases between. Germline CDR1 LNHNV, CDR2 YYDKDF (reference sequence). The CDR3 is 16 amino acids. The CDR3 region has the DNA TGTGCCACCAGCAGAGAGTCGACAGATATGTCAGAGACCCAGTACTTC. Amino acid sequence: CATSRESTDMSETQYF.

This clone appeared a single time. The gene calls are TRBV11-3 and TRBJ2-2, with 9 bases fitting TRBD1. The CDR3 is made up of 16 amino acids. CDR1 SGHNT and CDR2 YENEEA come from the germline V gene. The V segment lost 4 bases and the J segment 5 bases; nucleotides outside the gene matches: 8. CDR3 bases: TGTGCCAGCAGCTACACAGGGGGCGGAGGAACCGGGGAGCTGTTTTTT. Protein: CASSYTGGGGTGELFF.

The rearrangement links TRBV4-1 to TRBJ2-7; 9 bases map to TRBD1. Trimming cost V 3 bases and J 0 bases; bases outside gene matches: 3. The CDR3 runs to 15 residues. Germline CDR1 MGHRA, CDR2 YSYEKL. The CDR3 sequence is CASSHGQGSSYEQYF. Written as DNA, the CDR3 is TGCGCCAGCAGCCACGGACAGGGGAGCTCCTACGAGCAGTACTTC.

This clone was recorded a few times. The chain couples TRBV4-1 to TRBJ1-5; D is unresolved. The germline gives CDR1 MGHRA, CDR2 YSYEKL. The germline V and J ends were trimmed by 4 bases and 0 bases, with 13 bases remaining between them. The CDR3 covers 16 residues. This CDR3 is CASSPSPVYSNQPQHF. The CDR3 nucleotides read TGCGCCAGCAGCCCGTCCCCCGTTTATAGCAATCAGCCCCAGCATTTT.

The rearrangement joins TRBV11-2 to TRBJ1-5, with unresolved D. The length of the CDR3 is 13 residues. In germline, CDR1 is SGHAT, CDR2 FQNNGV. Between the trimmed V and J ends, which lost 2 bases and 6 bases, there was a span of 8 bases. This CDR3 reads CASSLSESQPQHF. The CDR3 DNA reads TGTGCCAGCAGCTTATCCGAGTCTCAGCCCCAGCATTTT.

The chain carries TRBV29-1 and TRBJ2-2; TRBD1 aligns across 8 bases. J gave up 2 bases and V 2 bases, and 1 base lay outside the gene matches. The CDR3 covers 14 residues. Germline V gene sequence: CDR1 SQVTM, CDR2 ANQGSEA. The CDR3 DNA is TGCAGCGTTGAACAGGGGGCTAACACCGGGGAGCTGTTTTTT. As protein: CSVEQGANTGELFF.

A single count supports this clone. J is TRBJ1-2 and V is TRBV6-6; D gene ambiguous. V lost 7 bases to trimming and J lost 3 bases, with 18 bases between them. CDR1 MNHNY and CDR2 SVGAGI come from the germline V gene (reference sequence). CDR3 size: 15 residues. The DNA of the CDR3 is TGTGCCAGCAACCTCGAGAACGGTTTCGACTATGGCTACACCTTC. It encodes CASNLENGFDYGYTF.

The chain links TRBV5-1 to TRBJ2-5, with D uncertain. Germline lookup yields CDR1 SGHRS and CDR2 YFSETQ. This CDR3 has 13 residues. V was pared by 0 bases and J by 3 bases, with 6 bases between. The CDR3 loop is CASSLATEETQYF. DNA of the CDR3: TGCGCCAGCAGCTTGGCCACGGAAGAGACCCAGTACTTC.

The gene calls are TRBV7-6 and TRBJ1-1; TRBD1 agrees at 8 bases. Germline CDR1 SGHVS, CDR2 FNYEAQ. The CDR3 length is 16 residues. The J segment lost 3 bases and the V segment lost 5 bases, leaving 11 bases of the junction unmatched. The CDR3 loop reads CASSPRTGKIDTEAFF. The CDR3 DNA reads TGTGCCAGCAGCCCGAGGACAGGGAAGATAGACACTGAAGCTTTCTTT.